This T cell receptor beta chain was sequenced during a study of blood T cell repertoires in COVID-19. Sequencing was performed with immunoSEQ multiplex PCR; in TCRdb, only in-frame clones are kept and a portion is missing. Found here are approximately 270,000 clones, around 85% of them singletons; the top ten hold approximately 11%. V lost 0 bases and J lost 5; bases outside the gene matches: 11. Germline-derived CDR1 and CDR2 are LGHDT and YNNKEL (reference sequence). This CDR3 has 17 amino acids. The chain couples TRBV3-1 (or the pseudogene TRBV3-2) to TRBJ2-5; 8 nucleotides line up with TRBD2. Input material: peripheral blood. The sequence was collected from a woman aged 65 to 85 with acute or convalescent COVID-19. Here the CDR3 DNA reads TGTGCCAGCAGCCAAGATCCACCCGGGGGGGCAGGGGAGACCCAGTACTTC. Its protein is CASSQDPPGGAGETQYF.